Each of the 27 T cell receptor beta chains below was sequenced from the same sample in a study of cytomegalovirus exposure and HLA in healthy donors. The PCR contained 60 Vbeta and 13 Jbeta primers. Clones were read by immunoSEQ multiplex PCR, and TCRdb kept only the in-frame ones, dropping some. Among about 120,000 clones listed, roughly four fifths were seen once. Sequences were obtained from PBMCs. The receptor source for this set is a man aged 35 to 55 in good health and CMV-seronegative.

The CDR3 reads CASSLIRVRTDTQYF. For the CDR3, the DNA is TGCGCCAGCAGTCTAATTCGGGTCCGCACAGATACGCAGTATTTT. The gene calls are TRBV23-1 and TRBJ2-3; D ambiguous. TRBV23-1 is an ORF, and what it does is uncertain. Trimming removed 4 bases at V and 1 base at J, with 12 bases between. The CDR3 spans 15 residues.

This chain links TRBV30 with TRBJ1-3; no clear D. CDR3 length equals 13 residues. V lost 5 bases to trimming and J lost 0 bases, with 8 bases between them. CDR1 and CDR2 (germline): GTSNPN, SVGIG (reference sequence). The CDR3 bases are TGTGCCTGGGCGTCCGGCTCTGGAAACACCATATATTTT. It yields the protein CAWASGSGNTIYF.

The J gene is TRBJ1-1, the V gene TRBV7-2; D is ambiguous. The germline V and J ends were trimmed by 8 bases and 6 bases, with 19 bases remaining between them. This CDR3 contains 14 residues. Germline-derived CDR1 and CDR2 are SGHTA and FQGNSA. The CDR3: CASRTLSGPPEAFF. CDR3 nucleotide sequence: TGTGCCAGCCGAACCCTCTCCGGTCCACCTGAAGCTTTCTTT. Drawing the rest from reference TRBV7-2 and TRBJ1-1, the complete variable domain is GAGVSQSPSNKVTEKGKDVELRCDPISGHTALYWYRQSLGQGLEFLIYFQGNSAPDKSGLPSDRFSAERTGGSVSTLTIQRTQQEDSAVYLCASRTLSGPPEAFFGQGTRLTVV.

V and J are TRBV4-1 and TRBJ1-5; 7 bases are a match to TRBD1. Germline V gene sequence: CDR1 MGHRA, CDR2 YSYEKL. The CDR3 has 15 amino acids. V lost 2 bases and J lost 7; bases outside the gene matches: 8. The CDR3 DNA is TGCGCCAGCAGCCAAAGACAGGGTGGGATGCAGCCCCAGCATTTT. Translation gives CASSQRQGGMQPQHF.

CDR3 DNA sequence: TGTGCTAGTGGTTTGACAGAAAACATTCAGTACTTC. Protein sequence: CASGLTENIQYF. The genes are TRBV12-5 and TRBJ2-4; D gene unclear. The V end lost 2 bases, the J end lost 5 bases, and 4 bases lay between the germline ends. This CDR3 contains 12 residues. Germline-derived CDR1 and CDR2 are LGHNT and FRNRAP.

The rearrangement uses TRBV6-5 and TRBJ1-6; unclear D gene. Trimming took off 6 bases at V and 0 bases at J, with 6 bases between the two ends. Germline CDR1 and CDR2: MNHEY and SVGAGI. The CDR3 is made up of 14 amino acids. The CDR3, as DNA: TGTGCCAGCAGACTGAGCTCCTATAATTCACCCCTCCACTTT. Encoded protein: CASRLSSYNSPLHF.

The CDR3 region is CASSTGTSRIGEQFF. The CDR3 coding sequence is TGTGCCAGCAGCACGGGGACTTCCCGGATCGGTGAGCAGTTCTTC. The chain uses TRBV5-4 and TRBJ2-1; D may be TRBD2 (6 bases). Trimming pared 4 bases from V and 9 bases from J, leaving 20 bases between. Looked up from germline, CDR1 is SGHNT and CDR2 is YYREEE (reference sequence). This CDR3 comprises 15 residues. The entire variable domain, with the rest obtained from reference TRBV5-4 and TRBJ2-1, is as follows: ETGVTQSPTHLIKTRGQQVTLRCSSQSGHNTVSWYQQALGQGPQFIFQYYREEENGRGNFPPRFSGLQFPNYSSELNVNALELDDSALYLCASSTGTSRIGEQFFGPGTRLTVL.

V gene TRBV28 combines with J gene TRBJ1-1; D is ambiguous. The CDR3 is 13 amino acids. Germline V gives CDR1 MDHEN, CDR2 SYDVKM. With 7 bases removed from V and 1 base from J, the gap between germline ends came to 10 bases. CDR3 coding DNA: TGTGCCAGCATGGGAGGGCCGAACACTGAAGCTTTCTTT. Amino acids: CASMGGPNTEAFF.

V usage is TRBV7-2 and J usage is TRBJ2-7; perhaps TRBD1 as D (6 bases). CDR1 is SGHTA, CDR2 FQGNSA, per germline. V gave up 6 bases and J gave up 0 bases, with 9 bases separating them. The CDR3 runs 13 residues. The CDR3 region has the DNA TGTGCCAGCAGGTCGGGACACTCCTACGAGCAGTACTTC. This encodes CASRSGHSYEQYF.

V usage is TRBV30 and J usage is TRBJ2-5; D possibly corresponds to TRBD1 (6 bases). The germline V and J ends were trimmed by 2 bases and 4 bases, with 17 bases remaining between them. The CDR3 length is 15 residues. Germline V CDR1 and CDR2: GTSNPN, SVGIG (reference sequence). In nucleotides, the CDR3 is TGTGCCTGGAGTAATACCAGGGGATCGGGAGAGACCCAGTACTTC. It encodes CAWSNTRGSGETQYF. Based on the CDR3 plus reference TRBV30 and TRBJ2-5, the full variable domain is SQTIHQWPATLVQPVGSPLSLECTVEGTSNPNLYWYRQAAGRGLQLLFYSVGIGQISSEVPQNLSASRPQDRQFILSSKKLLLSDSGFYLCAWSNTRGSGETQYFGPGTRLLVL.

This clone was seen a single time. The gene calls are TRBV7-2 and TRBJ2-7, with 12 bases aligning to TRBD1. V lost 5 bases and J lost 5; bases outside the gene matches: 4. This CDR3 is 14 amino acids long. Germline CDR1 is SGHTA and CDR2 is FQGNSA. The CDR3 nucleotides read TGTGCCAGCAGCCCGGGACAGGGGGCGAACGAGCAGTACTTC. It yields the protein CASSPGQGANEQYF. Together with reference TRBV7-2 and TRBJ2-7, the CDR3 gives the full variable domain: GAGVSQSPSNKVTEKGKDVELRCDPISGHTALYWYRQSLGQGLEFLIYFQGNSAPDKSGLPSDRFSAERTGGSVSTLTIQRTQQEDSAVYLCASSPGQGANEQYFGPGTRLTVT.

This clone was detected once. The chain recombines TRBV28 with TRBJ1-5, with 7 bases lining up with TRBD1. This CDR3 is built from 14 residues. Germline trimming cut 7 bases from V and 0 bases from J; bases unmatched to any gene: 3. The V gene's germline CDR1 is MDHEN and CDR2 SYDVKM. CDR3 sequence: CASTRGDSNQPQHF. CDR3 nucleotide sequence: TGTGCCAGCACCAGGGGGGATAGCAATCAGCCCCAGCATTTT.

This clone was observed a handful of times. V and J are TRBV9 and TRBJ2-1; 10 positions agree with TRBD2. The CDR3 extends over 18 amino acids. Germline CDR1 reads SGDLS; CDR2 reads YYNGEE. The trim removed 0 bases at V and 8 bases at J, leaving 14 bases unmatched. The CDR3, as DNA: TGTGCCAGCAGCGTAGCTACTCTTGGGGCTAGCGGGAGCCATGAGCAGTTCTTC. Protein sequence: CASSVATLGASGSHEQFF.

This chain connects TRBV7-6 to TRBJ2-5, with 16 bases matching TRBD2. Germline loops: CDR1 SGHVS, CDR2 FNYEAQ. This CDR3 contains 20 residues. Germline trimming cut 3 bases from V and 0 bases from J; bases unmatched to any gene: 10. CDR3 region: CASSLFAGLAGGTNQETQYF. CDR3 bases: TGTGCCAGCAGCTTGTTTGCGGGACTAGCGGGGGGGACCAACCAAGAGACCCAGTACTTC. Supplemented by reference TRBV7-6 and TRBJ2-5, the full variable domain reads GAGVSQSPRYKVTKRGQDVALRCDPISGHVSLYWYRQALGQGPEFLTYFNYEAQQDKSGLPNDRFSAERPEGSISTLTIQRTEQRDSAMYRCASSLFAGLAGGTNQETQYFGPGTRLLVL.

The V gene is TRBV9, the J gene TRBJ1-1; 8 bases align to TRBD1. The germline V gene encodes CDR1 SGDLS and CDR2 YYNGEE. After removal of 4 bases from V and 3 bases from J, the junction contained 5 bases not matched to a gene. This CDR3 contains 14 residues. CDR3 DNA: TGTGCCAGCAGCAGGATGGACAGGGACACTGAAGCTTTCTTT. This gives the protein CASSRMDRDTEAFF.

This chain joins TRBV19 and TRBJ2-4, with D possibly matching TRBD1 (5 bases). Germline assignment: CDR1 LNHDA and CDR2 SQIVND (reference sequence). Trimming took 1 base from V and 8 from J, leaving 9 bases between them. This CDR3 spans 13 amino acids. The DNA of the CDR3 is TGTGCCAGTAGTATAGGTTTACAGGACATTCAGTACTTC. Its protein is CASSIGLQDIQYF.

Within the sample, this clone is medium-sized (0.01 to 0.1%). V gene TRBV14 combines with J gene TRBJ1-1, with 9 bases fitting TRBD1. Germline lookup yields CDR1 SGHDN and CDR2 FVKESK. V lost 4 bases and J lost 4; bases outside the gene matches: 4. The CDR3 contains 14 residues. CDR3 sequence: CASSLLTGGTEAFF. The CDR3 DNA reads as TGTGCCAGCAGCCTCCTGACAGGGGGCACTGAAGCTTTCTTT.

CDR3: CASKSSRASNQPQHF. In DNA, the CDR3 is TGTGCCAGTAAATCCTCCAGGGCGAGCAATCAGCCCCAGCATTTT. This chain joins TRBV19 and TRBJ1-5, with D perhaps matching TRBD1 (5 bases). V gave up 7 bases and J gave up 1 base, with 14 bases separating them. The CDR3 spans 15 residues. Looked up from germline, CDR1 is LNHDA and CDR2 is SQIVND (reference sequence).

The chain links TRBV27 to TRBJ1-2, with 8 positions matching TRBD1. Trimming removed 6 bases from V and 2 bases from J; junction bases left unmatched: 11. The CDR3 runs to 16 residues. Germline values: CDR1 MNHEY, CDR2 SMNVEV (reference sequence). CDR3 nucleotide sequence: TGTGCCAGCAGACGAGACAGGGGACGATCAAACTATGGCTACACCTTC. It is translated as CASRRDRGRSNYGYTF.

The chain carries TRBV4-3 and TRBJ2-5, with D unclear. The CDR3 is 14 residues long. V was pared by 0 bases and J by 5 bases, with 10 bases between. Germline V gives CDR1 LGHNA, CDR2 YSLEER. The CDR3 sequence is CASSQDRVWETQYF. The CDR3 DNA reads TGCGCCAGCAGCCAAGATCGGGTTTGGGAGACCCAGTACTTC.

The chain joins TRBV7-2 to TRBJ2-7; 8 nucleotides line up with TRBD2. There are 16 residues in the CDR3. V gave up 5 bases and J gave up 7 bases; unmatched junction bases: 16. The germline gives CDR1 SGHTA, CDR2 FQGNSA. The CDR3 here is CASSSTIMSGSREQYF. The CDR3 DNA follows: TGTGCCAGCAGCAGTACTATCATGAGCGGGAGTCGAGAGCAGTACTTC.

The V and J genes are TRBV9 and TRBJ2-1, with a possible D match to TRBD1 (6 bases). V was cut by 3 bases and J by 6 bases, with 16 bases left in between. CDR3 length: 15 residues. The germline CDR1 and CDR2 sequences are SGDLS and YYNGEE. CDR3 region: CASSGWGRGGNEQFF. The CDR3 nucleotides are TGTGCCAGCAGCGGATGGGGCAGGGGTGGCAATGAGCAGTTCTTC. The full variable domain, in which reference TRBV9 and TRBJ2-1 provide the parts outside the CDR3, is DSGVTQTPKHLITATGQRVTLRCSPRSGDLSVYWYQQSLDQGLQFLIQYYNGEERAKGNILERFSAQQFPDLHSELNLSSLELGDSALYFCASSGWGRGGNEQFFGPGTRLTVL.

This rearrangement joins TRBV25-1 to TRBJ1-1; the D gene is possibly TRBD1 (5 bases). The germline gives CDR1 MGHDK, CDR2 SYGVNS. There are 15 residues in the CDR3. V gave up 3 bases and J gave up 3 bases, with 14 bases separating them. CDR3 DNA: TGTGCCAGCAGTGAGGGTCAGGGTATGTACACTGAAGCTTTCTTT. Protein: CASSEGQGMYTEAFF.

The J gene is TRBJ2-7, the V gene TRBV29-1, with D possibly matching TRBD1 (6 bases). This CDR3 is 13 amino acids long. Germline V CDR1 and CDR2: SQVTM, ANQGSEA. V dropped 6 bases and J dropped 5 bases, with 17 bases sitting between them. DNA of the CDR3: TGCAGCGTATTGGACAGTCTCCTCCACGAGCAGTACTTC. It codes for CSVLDSLLHEQYF.

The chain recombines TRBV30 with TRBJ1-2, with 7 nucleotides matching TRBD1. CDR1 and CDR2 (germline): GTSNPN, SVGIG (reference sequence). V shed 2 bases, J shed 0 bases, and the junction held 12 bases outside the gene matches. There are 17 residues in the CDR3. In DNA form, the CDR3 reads TGTGCCTGGAGTACTTGGACAGGTGCCCTCTCTAACTATGGCTACACCTTC. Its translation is CAWSTWTGALSNYGYTF. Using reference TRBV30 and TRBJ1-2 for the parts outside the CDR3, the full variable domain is SQTIHQWPATLVQPVGSPLSLECTVEGTSNPNLYWYRQAAGRGLQLLFYSVGIGQISSEVPQNLSASRPQDRQFILSSKKLLLSDSGFYLCAWSTWTGALSNYGYTFGSGTRLTVV.

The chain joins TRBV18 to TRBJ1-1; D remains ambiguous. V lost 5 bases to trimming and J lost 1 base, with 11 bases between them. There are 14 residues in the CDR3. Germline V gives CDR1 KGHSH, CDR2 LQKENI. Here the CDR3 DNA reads TGTGCCAGCTCAGCGAATGACAAGAACACTGAAGCTTTCTTT. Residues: CASSANDKNTEAFF.

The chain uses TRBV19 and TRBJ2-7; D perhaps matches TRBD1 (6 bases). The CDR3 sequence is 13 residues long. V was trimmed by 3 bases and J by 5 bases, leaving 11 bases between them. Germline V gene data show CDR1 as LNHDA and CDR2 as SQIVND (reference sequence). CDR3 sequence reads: CASSIAGGDEQYF. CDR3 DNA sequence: TGTGCCAGTAGTATCGCTGGGGGCGACGAGCAGTACTTC.